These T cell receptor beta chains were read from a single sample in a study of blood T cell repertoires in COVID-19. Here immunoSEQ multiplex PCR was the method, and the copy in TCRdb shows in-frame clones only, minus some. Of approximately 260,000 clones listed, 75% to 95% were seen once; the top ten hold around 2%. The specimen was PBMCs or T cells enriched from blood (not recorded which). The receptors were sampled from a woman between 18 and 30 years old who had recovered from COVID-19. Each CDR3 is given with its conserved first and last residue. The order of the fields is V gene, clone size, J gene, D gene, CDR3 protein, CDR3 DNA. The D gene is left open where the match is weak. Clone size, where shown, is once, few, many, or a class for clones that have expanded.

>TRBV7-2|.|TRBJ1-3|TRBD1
CASSLAQGAHSGNTIYF
TGTGCCAGCAGCTTAGCGCAGGGGGCCCACTCTGGAAACACCATATATTTT
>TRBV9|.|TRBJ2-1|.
CASSVRVFPNEQFF
TGTGCCAGCAGCGTACGGGTATTCCCAAATGAGCAGTTCTTC
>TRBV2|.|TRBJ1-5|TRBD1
CASSWGQGGNQPQHF
TGTGCCAGCAGTTGGGGACAGGGCGGCAATCAGCCCCAGCATTTT
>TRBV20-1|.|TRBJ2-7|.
CSASHGAAGKQYF
TGCAGTGCTAGTCATGGGGCGGCTGGGAAGCAGTACTTC
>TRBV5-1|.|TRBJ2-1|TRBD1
CASSLGGGDYNEQFF
TGCGCCAGCAGCTTGGGAGGGGGCGACTACAATGAGCAGTTCTTC
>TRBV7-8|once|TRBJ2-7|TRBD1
CASYRGYTGDYEQYF
TGTGCCAGCTACCGGGGCTATACAGGGGACTACGAGCAGTACTTC
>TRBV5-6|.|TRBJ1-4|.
CASSGGETPNEKLFF
TGTGCCAGCAGCGGGGGGGAAACCCCTAATGAAAAACTGTTTTTT
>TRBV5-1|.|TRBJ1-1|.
CASSPGDTEAFF
TGCGCCAGCAGCCCAGGGGACACTGAAGCTTTCTTT
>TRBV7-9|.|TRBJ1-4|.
CASSLGAPHEKLFF
TGTGCCAGCAGCTTAGGGGCACCTCATGAAAAACTGTTTTTT
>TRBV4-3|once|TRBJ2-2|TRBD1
CASSPGQYTGELFF
TGCGCCAGCAGCCCGGGACAGTACACCGGGGAGCTGTTTTTT
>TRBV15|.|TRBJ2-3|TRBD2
CATSRGQRETDTQYF
TGTGCCACCAGCAGAGGTCAGCGGGAGACGGATACGCAGTATTTT
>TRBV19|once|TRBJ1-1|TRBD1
CASSIPGGNMNTEAFF
TGTGCCAGTAGTATTCCAGGGGGGAATATGAACACTGAAGCTTTCTTT
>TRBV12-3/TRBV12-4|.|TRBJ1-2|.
CASSLAQTPYTF
TGTGCCAGCAGTTTAGCACAGACGCCCTACACCTTC
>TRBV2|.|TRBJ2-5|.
CASSTREQETQYF
TGTGCCAGCAGTACCCGGGAACAAGAGACCCAGTACTTC
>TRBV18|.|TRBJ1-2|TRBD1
CASSQDRGRAGYTF
TGTGCCAGCTCACAGGACAGGGGGCGCGCTGGCTACACCTTC
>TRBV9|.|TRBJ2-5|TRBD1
CASSQTTSGQGKETQYF
TGTGCCAGCAGCCAGACGACCTCCGGACAGGGCAAGGAGACCCAGTACTTC
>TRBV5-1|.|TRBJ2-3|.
CASSLGEAPHTDTQYF
TGCGCCAGCAGCTTGGGGGAGGCGCCCCACACAGATACGCAGTATTTT
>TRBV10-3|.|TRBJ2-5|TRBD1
CAIRDRVGETQYF
TGTGCCATCAGGGACAGGGTCGGGGAGACCCAGTACTTC
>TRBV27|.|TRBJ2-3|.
CASSARVSTDTQYF
TGTGCCAGCAGTGCCCGGGTCTCCACAGATACGCAGTATTTT
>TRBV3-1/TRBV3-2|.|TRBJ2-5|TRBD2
CASRSSGETQYF
TGTGCCAGCAGGTCTAGCGGAGAGACCCAGTACTTC
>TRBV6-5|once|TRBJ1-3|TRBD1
CASRLQGGGNTIYF
TGTGCCAGCAGACTACAGGGGGGTGGAAACACCATATATTTT
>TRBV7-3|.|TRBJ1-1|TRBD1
CASSLTGYTEAFF
TGTGCCAGCAGCTTGACAGGGTATACTGAAGCTTTCTTT
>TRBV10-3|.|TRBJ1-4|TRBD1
CAIGGTGKEKLFF
TGTGCCATCGGGGGGACAGGGAAAGAAAAACTGTTTTTT
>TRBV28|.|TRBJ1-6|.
CASSGTKEPLHF
TGTGCCAGCAGCGGGACAAAGGAACCCCTCCACTTT
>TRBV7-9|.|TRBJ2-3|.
CASSLAGTFTDTQYF
TGTGCCAGCAGCTTAGCCGGGACTTTTACAGATACGCAGTATTTT
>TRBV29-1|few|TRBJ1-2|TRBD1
CSGSQGLYYGYTF
TGCAGCGGGTCACAGGGGCTCTACTATGGCTACACCTTC
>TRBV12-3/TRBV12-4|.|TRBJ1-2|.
CASNELQGDGYTF
TGTGCCAGCAACGAACTACAGGGAGATGGCTACACCTTC
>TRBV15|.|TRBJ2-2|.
CATSPIQGLDTGELFF
TGTGCCACCAGCCCAATACAGGGTCTCGACACCGGGGAGCTGTTTTTT
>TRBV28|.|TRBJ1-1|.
CASSFSARGTEAFF
TGTGCCAGCAGTTTTTCTGCCAGGGGTACTGAAGCTTTCTTT
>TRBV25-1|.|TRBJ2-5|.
CASSPGRGIETQYF
TGTGCCAGCTCCCCCGGAAGGGGCATAGAGACCCAGTACTTC
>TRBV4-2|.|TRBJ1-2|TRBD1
CASSQDQTGGTNYGYTF
TGTGCCAGCAGCCAAGATCAGACAGGGGGCACTAACTATGGCTACACCTTC
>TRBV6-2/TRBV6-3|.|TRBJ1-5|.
CASSYVGTDSNQPQHF
TGTGCCAGCAGTTACGTTGGCACCGATAGCAATCAGCCCCAGCATTTT
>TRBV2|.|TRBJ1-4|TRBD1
CASRGDSWDEKLFF
TGTGCCAGCAGAGGGGACAGTTGGGATGAAAAACTGTTTTTT
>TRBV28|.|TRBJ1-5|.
CASRWGGADNQPQHF
TGTGCCAGCAGGTGGGGGGGCGCTGACAATCAGCCCCAGCATTTT
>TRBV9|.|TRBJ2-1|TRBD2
CASSVVGLAGNEQFF
TGTGCCAGCAGCGTAGTCGGACTAGCGGGCAATGAGCAGTTCTTC
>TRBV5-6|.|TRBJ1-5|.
CASSLAGDGNQPQHF
TGTGCCAGCAGCTTGGCAGGGGATGGCAATCAGCCCCAGCATTTT
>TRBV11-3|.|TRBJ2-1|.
CASSPVGGLYNEQFF
TGTGCCAGCAGCCCGGTAGGAGGGCTCTACAATGAGCAGTTCTTC
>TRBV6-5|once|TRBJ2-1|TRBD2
CASSRGGTLNEQFF
TGTGCCAGCAGCCGCGGGGGAACTCTCAATGAGCAGTTCTTC
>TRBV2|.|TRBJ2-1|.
CASSWTSPSYNEQFF
TGTGCCAGCAGTTGGACTTCCCCCTCCTACAATGAGCAGTTCTTC
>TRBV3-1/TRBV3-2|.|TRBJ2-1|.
CASSQWEGGVSYNEQFF
TGTGCCAGCAGCCAATGGGAGGGGGGAGTATCATACAATGAGCAGTTCTTC
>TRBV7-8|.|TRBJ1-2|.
CASSRNRENYGYTF
TGTGCCAGCAGCCGCAACAGGGAGAACTATGGCTACACCTTC
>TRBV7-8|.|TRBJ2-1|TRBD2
CASSFGLAVNEQFF
TGTGCCAGCAGCTTCGGCCTAGCGGTCAATGAGCAGTTCTTC
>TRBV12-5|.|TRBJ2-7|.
CASGLGLSNSYEQYF
TGTGCTAGTGGTTTGGGACTATCGAACTCCTACGAGCAGTACTTC
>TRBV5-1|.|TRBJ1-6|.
CASSFGSSSYNSPLHF
TGCGCCAGCAGCTTTGGTTCGAGCTCCTATAATTCACCCCTCCACTTT
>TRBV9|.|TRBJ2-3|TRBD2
CASNRGSMIDTQYF
TGTGCCAGCAACCGCGGGAGTATGATTGATACGCAGTATTTT
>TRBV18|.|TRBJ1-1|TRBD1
CASSPHGTENTEAFF
TGTGCCAGCTCACCGCACGGGACAGAGAACACTGAAGCTTTCTTT
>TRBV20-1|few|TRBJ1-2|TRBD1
CSASLQGPYGYTF
TGCAGTGCTAGTTTACAGGGGCCCTACGGCTACACCTTC
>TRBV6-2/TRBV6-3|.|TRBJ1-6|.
CASSFDRNSPLHF
TGTGCCAGCAGTTTTGACAGGAATTCACCCCTCCACTTT
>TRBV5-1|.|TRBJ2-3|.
CASSPEWRLRTDTQYF
TGCGCCAGCAGCCCCGAATGGCGGCTACGCACAGATACGCAGTATTTT
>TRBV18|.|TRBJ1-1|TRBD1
CASSPYTGGLNTEAFF
TGTGCCAGCTCACCCTATACAGGGGGCCTGAACACTGAAGCTTTCTTT
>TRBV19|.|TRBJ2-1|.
CASSIASATNNEQFF
TGTGCCAGTAGTATAGCTAGCGCGACCAACAATGAGCAGTTCTTC
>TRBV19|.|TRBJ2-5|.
CASSMGGQVGETQYF
TGTGCCAGTAGTATGGGAGGTCAGGTGGGGGAGACCCAGTACTTC
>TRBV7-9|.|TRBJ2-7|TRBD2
CASSFPSGEPNEQYF
TGTGCCAGCAGCTTTCCTAGCGGTGAGCCTAACGAGCAGTACTTC
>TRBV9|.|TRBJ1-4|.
CASSPGGAGEKLFF
TGTGCCAGCAGCCCCGGGGGGGCAGGTGAAAAACTGTTTTTT